The T cell receptor (beta chain) described here comes from a study of human T cells and chemical hapten exposure listed by TCRdb under 2021. General notes on the study: For sensitization, 2% DPC in acetone was applied to a 2 cm by 2 cm area of upper inner arm skin. Patch tests used Finn chambers with 0.01% DPC on the upper back, scored after 6 days by International Contact Dermatitis Research Group standards. Patient blood was sampled pre-sensitization (week 0) and at 2, 6 and about 24 weeks after DPC sensitization. Weekly therapeutic DPC doses were additionally applied to the scalp of patients throughout the roughly 25-week study period. Roughly 30 alopecia patients provided blood for TCR sequencing at one to four time points (pre-sensitization, 2, 6 and 24 weeks). Libraries were pooled for sequencing, and per-sample TCR yields varied mainly because of small differences in library volumes within the pool. The patient cohort, mostly female, included alopecia areata with under or over 50% scalp involvement, alopecia totalis and alopecia universalis. Peripheral blood TCR repertoire changes were tracked in vivo in alopecia patients during primary and secondary sensitization to the hapten diphenylcyclopropenone (DPC). Results and caveats for the whole study, not just this receptor: Patch test score was positively correlated with the number of PT1 expanded TCRs, with significance at thresholds 8, 16 and 32 but not at 4. Because every patient had alopecia, a presumed autoimmune disease, the patients' immune response might differ from that of healthy individuals. After repeated subsampling, the strength of the expansion versus patch-test correlation and the threshold at which it became significant changed. DPC sensitization did not change how many TCRs were above 1 in 1000 frequency, and no evidence was found of alterations in global repertoire structure. Compared with pre-sensitization or healthy control sets, expanded TCRs formed significantly more large CDR3 similarity clusters, which is consistent with antigen-driven responses.

The CDR3 runs 12 residues from the cysteine to the phenylalanine. Only CDR3 DNA is held: 36 bases, read in frame from base 1. Sequences SQVTM (CDR1) and ANQGSEA (CDR2) are obtained from the germline V gene. The V end loses 6 bases and the J end loses 5 bases, and a stretch of 13 bases separates them. The library came from RACE. The instrument given in TCRdb is NextSeq 500. During library preparation, unique molecular identifiers were attached to individual cDNA molecules so that TCRs could be counted quantitatively and reproducibly. Each blood RNA sample was used to sequence both TCR alpha and TCR beta chains. As for how the authors treated the data: The median number of TCRs per sample was roughly 100,000, ranging from 23,224 to 690,600. V, J and CDR3 annotation of the TCR reads was performed with the Decombinator software suite. Every sample was subsampled to the same number of TCRs (28,000) for the PS versus PT1 abundance plots. Expanded TCRs were defined as absent before sensitization and observed at least eight times at the 2-week time point. The raw public data were reprocessed by TCRdb itself: fastp quality trimming at Q25, MiXCR clonotype calling, in-frame beta chains only. CDR3 protein sequences are deduplicated, and each keeps its most common genes and DNA. In this record, the V and J calls reflect TCRdb's handling and not the investigators' own analysis. This sample gives 52,000 or so distinct CDR3 sequences in total; more than 9% of them show up just once. The ten largest account for 9.6% of the sample.

Remarks on this clonotype: What this receptor recognizes is not known. Base qualities are missing; no much larger clone stands one base away.

The intended sense of this specimen's time point label: pre-sensitization, week 0. Explained via the paper, the treatment or condition label denotes: therapeutic diphenylcyclopropenone sensitization with weekly scalp DPC. Blood at each patch-test visit was drawn before the patch test was applied. Eligible patients were aged 18 to 70, diagnosed with alopecia, deemed suitable for DPC therapy, and excluded if pregnant. Total RNA was extracted from unfractionated whole blood that had been collected in Tempus Blood RNA tubes. Specimen: whole blood, collected in connection with sensitization to the hapten diphenylcyclopropenone (DPC). The chain uses TRBV29-1 and TRBJ2-5; perhaps TRBD2 is the D gene, with 5 bases matching. The sequence derives from a man aged 35 to 55 with alopecia areata. Some clones in this sample may be carry-over from other donors' samples. The DNA sequence is TGCAGCGTCTCCGGGAATACTGAGACCCAGTACTTC. Its amino acids are CSVSGNTETQYF.